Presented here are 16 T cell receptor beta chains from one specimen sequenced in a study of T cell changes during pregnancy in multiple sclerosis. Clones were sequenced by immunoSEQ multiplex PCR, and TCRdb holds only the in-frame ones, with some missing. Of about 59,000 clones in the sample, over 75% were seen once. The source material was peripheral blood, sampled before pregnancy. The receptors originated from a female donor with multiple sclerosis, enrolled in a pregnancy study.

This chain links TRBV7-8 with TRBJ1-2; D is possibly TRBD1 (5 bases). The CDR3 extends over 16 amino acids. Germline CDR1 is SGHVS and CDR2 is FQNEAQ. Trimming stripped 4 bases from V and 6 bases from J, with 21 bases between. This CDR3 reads CASSSTFPGESDGYTF. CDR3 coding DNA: TGTGCCAGCAGCTCTACCTTCCCGGGGGAATCGGATGGCTACACCTTC.

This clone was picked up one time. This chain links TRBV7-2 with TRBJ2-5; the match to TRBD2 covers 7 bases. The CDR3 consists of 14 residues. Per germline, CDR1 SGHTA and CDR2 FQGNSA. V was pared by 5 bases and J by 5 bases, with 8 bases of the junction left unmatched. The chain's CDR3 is CASSPGLVGETQYF. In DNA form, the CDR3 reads TGTGCCAGCAGCCCCGGACTAGTCGGGGAGACCCAGTACTTC.

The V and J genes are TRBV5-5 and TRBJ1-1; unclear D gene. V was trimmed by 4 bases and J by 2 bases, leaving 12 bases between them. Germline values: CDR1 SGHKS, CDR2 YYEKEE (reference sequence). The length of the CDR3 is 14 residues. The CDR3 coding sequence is TGTGCCAGCAGCACCGGACGGGGAAACACTGAAGCTTTCTTT. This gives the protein CASSTGRGNTEAFF.

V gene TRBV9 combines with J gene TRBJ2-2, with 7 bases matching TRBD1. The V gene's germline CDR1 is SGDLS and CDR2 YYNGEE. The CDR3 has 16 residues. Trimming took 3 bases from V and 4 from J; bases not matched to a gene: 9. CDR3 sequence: CASSATPTGTTGELFF. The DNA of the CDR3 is TGTGCCAGCAGCGCTACCCCGACAGGGACCACCGGGGAGCTGTTTTTT. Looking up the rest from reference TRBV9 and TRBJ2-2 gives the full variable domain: DSGVTQTPKHLITATGQRVTLRCSPRSGDLSVYWYQQSLDQGLQFLIQYYNGEERAKGNILERFSAQQFPDLHSELNLSSLELGDSALYFCASSATPTGTTGELFFGEGSRLTVL.

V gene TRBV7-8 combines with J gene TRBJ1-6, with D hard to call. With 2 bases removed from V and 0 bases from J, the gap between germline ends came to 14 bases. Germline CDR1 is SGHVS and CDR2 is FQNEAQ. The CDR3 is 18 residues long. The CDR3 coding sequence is TGTGCCAGCAGCTTACTGGGCCAGACGAGCTCCTATAATTCACCCCTCCACTTT. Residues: CASSLLGQTSSYNSPLHF.

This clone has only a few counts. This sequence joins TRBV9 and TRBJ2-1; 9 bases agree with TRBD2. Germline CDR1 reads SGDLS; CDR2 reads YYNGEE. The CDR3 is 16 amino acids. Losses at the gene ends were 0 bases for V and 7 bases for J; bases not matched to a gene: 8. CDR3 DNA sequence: TGTGCCAGCAGCGTAGACCTTAGCGGGGGAGGGAATGAGCAGTTCTTC. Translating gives CASSVDLSGGGNEQFF.

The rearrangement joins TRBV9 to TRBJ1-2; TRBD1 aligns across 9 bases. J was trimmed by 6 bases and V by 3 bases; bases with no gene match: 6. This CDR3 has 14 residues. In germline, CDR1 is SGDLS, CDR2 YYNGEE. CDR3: CASSARDRVNGYTF. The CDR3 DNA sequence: TGTGCCAGCAGCGCCCGGGACAGGGTGAATGGCTACACCTTC.

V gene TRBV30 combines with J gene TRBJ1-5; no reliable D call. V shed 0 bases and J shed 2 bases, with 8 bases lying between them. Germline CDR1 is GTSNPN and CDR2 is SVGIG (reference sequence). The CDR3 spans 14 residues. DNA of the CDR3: TGTGCCTGGAGTGTAATCAGTGGCAATCAGCCCCAGCATTTT. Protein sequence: CAWSVISGNQPQHF.

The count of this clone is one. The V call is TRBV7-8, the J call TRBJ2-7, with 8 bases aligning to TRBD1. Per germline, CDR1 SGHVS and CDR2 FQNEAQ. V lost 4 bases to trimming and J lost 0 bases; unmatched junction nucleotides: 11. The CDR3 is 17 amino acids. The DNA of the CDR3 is TGTGCCAGCAGCTCAACCTGGACAGGGATCAACTCCTACGAGCAGTACTTC. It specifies CASSSTWTGINSYEQYF.

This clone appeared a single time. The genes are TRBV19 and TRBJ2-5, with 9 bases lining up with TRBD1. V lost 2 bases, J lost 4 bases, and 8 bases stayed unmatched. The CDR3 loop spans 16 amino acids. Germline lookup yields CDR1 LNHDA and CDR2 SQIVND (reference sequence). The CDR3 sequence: CASSILGTGSSETQYF. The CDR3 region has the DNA TGTGCCAGTAGTATATTAGGGACAGGGTCTTCAGAGACCCAGTACTTC.

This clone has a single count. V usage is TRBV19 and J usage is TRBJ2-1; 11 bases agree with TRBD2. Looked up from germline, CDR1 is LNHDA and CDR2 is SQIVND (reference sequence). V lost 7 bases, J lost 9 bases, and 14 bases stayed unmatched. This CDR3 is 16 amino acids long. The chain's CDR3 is CASKSHLAGGSGEQFF. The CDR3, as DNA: TGTGCCAGTAAATCCCACCTAGCGGGGGGTTCCGGTGAGCAGTTCTTC.

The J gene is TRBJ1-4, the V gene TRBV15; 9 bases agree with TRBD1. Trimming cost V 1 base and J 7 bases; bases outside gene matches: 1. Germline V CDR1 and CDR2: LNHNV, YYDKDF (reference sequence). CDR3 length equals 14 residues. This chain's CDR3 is CATSRGGQGEKLFF. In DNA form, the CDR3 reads TGTGCCACCAGCAGAGGGGGACAGGGTGAAAAACTGTTTTTT.

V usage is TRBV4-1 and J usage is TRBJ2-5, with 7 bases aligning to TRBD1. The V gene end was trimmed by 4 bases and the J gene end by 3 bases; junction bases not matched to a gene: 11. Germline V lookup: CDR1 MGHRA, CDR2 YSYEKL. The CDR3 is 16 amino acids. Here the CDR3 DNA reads TGCGCCAGCAGCCCCGTATCCATAACAGGGGAAGAGACCCAGTACTTC. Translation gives CASSPVSITGEETQYF.

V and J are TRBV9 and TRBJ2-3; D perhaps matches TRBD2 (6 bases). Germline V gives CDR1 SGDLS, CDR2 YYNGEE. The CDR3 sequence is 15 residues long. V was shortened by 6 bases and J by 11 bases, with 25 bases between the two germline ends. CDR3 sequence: CASTAGGTQNGGQYF. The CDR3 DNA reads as TGTGCCAGCACCGCCGGTGGGACTCAAAATGGGGGGCAGTATTTT. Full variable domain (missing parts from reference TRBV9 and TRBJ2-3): DSGVTQTPKHLITATGQRVTLRCSPRSGDLSVYWYQQSLDQGLQFLIQYYNGEERAKGNILERFSAQQFPDLHSELNLSSLELGDSALYFCASTAGGTQNGGQYFGPGTRLTVL.

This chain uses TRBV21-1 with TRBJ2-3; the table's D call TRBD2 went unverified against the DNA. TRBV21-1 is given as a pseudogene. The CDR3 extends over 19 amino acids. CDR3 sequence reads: CATSPGLAGGPRSTDTQYF. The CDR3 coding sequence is TGTGCCACCTCCCCGGGTCTAGCGGGGGGGCCGAGGTCCACAGATACGCAGTATTTT.

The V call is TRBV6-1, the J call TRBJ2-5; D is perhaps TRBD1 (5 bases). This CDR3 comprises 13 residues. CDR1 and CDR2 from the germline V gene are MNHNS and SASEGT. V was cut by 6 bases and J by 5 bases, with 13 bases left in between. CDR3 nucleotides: TGTGCCAGCAGCCAGGACATTAGCGAGACCCAGTACTTC. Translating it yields CASSQDISETQYF.